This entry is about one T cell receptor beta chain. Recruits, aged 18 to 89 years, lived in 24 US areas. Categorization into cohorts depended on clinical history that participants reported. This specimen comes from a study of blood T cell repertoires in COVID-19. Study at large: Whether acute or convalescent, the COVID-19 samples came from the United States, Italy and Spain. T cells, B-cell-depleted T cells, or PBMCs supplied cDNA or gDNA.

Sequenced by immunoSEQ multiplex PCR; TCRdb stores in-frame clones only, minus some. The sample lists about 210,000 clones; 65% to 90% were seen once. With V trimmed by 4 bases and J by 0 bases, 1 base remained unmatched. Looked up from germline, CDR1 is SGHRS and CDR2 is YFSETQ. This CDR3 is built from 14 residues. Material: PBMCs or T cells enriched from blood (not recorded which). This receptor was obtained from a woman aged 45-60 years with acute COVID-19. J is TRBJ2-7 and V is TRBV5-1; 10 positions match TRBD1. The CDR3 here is CASSGTGVSYEQYF. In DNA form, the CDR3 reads TGCGCCAGCAGCGGGACAGGGGTCTCCTACGAGCAGTACTTC.